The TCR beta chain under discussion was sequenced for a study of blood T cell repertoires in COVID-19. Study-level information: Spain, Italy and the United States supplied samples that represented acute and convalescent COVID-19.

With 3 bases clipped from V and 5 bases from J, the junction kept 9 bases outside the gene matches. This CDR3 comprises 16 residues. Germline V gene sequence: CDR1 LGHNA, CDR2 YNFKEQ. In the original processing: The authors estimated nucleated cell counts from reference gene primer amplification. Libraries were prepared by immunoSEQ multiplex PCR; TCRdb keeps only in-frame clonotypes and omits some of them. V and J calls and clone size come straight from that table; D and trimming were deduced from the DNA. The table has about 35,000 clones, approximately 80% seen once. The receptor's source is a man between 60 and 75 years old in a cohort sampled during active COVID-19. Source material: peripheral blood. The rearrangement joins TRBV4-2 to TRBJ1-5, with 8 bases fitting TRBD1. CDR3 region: CASSQDPGTGYQPQHF. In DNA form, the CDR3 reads TGTGCCAGCAGCCAGGACCCCGGGACAGGCTATCAGCCCCAGCATTTT.